Presented here are 18 T cell receptor beta chains from one specimen sequenced in a study of blood T cell repertoires in COVID-19. This table comes from immunoSEQ multiplex PCR, and its TCRdb copy is limited to in-frame clones, with some not included. The sample has roughly 200,000 clones; about 86% are singletons. The sequencing input was peripheral blood. All receptors come from a man aged 60 to 69 who had recovered from COVID-19.

The V call is TRBV6-6, the J call TRBJ1-1, with D tentatively TRBD1 (5 bases). The CDR3 covers 15 residues. The ends were cut back, 0 bases at V and 4 bases at J, with 12 bases in the middle. From germline, CDR1 is MNHNY and CDR2 SVGAGI (reference sequence). The CDR3 reads CASSYSRGGFTEAFF. In nucleotides, the CDR3 is TGTGCCAGCAGTTACTCGCGGGGGGGGTTCACTGAAGCTTTCTTT.

The CDR3 coding sequence is TGTGCCAGCAGTTACGGGACTAGCGGCTTCACCGGGGAGCTGTTTTTT. As protein: CASSYGTSGFTGELFF. The chain carries TRBV6-2 or TRBV6-3 and TRBJ2-2, with 11 bases lining up with TRBD2. The junction had 3 bases not matched to a gene; V was cut back by 2 bases and J by 4 bases. Germline CDR1 MNHEY, CDR2 SVGEGT. The CDR3 totals 16 residues.

The chain uses TRBV10-3 and TRBJ2-5, with a possible D match to TRBD2 (6 bases). From germline, CDR1 is ENHRY and CDR2 SYGVKD. This CDR3 has 14 amino acids. V was pared by 9 bases and J by 3 bases, with 17 bases between. CDR3 coding DNA: TGTGCCATTCGTGGGGCTACGGGGGAAGAGACCCAGTACTTC. Translating it yields CAIRGATGEETQYF.

This chain links TRBV5-5 with TRBJ2-2; TRBD2 might be the D (6 bases). The length of the CDR3 is 15 residues. The germline V gene has CDR1 SGHKS and CDR2 YYEKEE (reference sequence). V was trimmed by 0 bases and J by 3 bases, leaving 9 bases between them. The CDR3 sequence is CASSLVAGYTGELFF. The CDR3, as DNA: TGTGCCAGCAGCTTGGTCGCGGGGTACACCGGGGAGCTGTTTTTT.

This chain uses TRBV6-5 with TRBJ2-5; 13 nucleotides match TRBD2. CDR3 size: 14 residues. Losses at the gene ends were 10 bases for V and 4 bases for J; bases not matched to a gene: 6. The germline V gene has CDR1 MNHEY and CDR2 SVGAGI. CDR3 sequence reads: CAIRLAGGRETQYF. CDR3 bases: TGTGCCATTCGACTAGCGGGGGGTCGAGAGACCCAGTACTTC.

The chain couples TRBV6-4 to TRBJ2-3; 10 bases are shared with TRBD2. The CDR3 runs to 15 residues. Germline V gene lookup returns CDR1 MRHNA and CDR2 SNTAGT. Trimming removed 4 bases from V and 5 bases from J; junction bases left unmatched: 6. This CDR3 is CASSALAGEKDTQYF. CDR3 bases: TGTGCCAGCAGTGCCCTAGCGGGGGAGAAAGATACGCAGTATTTT.

The rearrangement joins TRBV9 to TRBJ2-2, with a tentative D call TRBD2 (5 bases). The CDR3 is made up of 14 amino acids. V gave up 0 bases and J gave up 6 bases, with 9 bases separating them. Germline loops: CDR1 SGDLS, CDR2 YYNGEE. The CDR3 sequence is CASSVVGEAGELFF. The CDR3 region has the DNA TGTGCCAGCAGCGTAGTGGGAGAGGCCGGGGAGCTGTTTTTT.

The chain joins TRBV27 to TRBJ1-4; D is unclear. This CDR3 has 15 amino acids. The germline V and J ends were trimmed by 7 bases and 0 bases, with 12 bases remaining between them. Looked up from germline, CDR1 is MNHEY and CDR2 is SMNVEV (reference sequence). CDR3 sequence: CASKLKFATNEKLFF. CDR3 in DNA: TGTGCCAGCAAGCTCAAGTTCGCAACTAATGAAAAACTGTTTTTT. The full variable domain, rest sourced from reference TRBV27 and TRBJ1-4, is EAQVTQNPRYLITVTGKKLTVTCSQNMNHEYMSWYRQDPGLGLRQIYYSMNVEVTDKGDVPEGYKVSRKEKRNFPLILESPSPNQTSLYFCASKLKFATNEKLFFGSGTQLSVL.

This sequence joins TRBV5-1 and TRBJ2-1, with TRBD1 matching over 9 bases. The CDR3 is made up of 16 amino acids. After removal of 4 bases from V and 2 bases from J, the junction contained 7 bases not matched to a gene. Germline CDR1 reads SGHRS; CDR2 reads YFSETQ. As DNA, the CDR3 is TGCGCCAGCAGCGCGAGGGACAGGGTCACCTACAATGAGCAGTTCTTC. Translated: CASSARDRVTYNEQFF.

The J gene is TRBJ1-4, the V gene TRBV18; TRBD1 is a possible D gene (5 bases). The CDR3 is 12 amino acids. The germline gives CDR1 KGHSH, CDR2 LQKENI. Trimming left V 4 bases short and J 8 bases short, with 8 bases between. This CDR3 is CASSLRGEKLFF. CDR3 nucleotide sequence: TGTGCCAGCTCACTGCGGGGGGAAAAACTGTTTTTT.

V gene TRBV9 combines with J gene TRBJ2-5, with 10 bases identical to TRBD2. V lost 0 bases, J lost 5 bases, and 10 bases stayed unmatched. Germline-derived CDR1 and CDR2 are SGDLS and YYNGEE. There are 17 residues in the CDR3. Written as DNA, the CDR3 is TGTGCCAGCAGCGTAGGAGCGGGGGGGCCTGTTATTGAGACCCAGTACTTC. Translating gives CASSVGAGGPVIETQYF.

This sequence joins TRBV6-5 and TRBJ2-3; 7 bases fit TRBD2. Germline CDR1 and CDR2: MNHEY and SVGAGI. The CDR3 consists of 15 residues. V was clipped by 6 bases and J by 2 bases; unmatched bases: 8. CDR3 bases: TGTGCCAGCAGGAGACCAAGCGGGACCACAGATACGCAGTATTTT. Translating gives CASRRPSGTTDTQYF.

This clone appeared once. This chain connects TRBV29-1 to TRBJ2-3; 13 bases map to TRBD2. The V gene end was trimmed by 6 bases and the J gene end by 6 bases; junction bases not matched to a gene: 12. CDR3 size: 16 residues. The V gene's germline CDR1 is SQVTM and CDR2 ANQGSEA. This chain's CDR3 is CSVVPLGLAGSDTQYF. Here the CDR3 DNA reads TGCAGCGTGGTACCATTGGGACTAGCGGGATCGGATACGCAGTATTTT.

This sequence joins TRBV19 and TRBJ2-2; D remains ambiguous. V lost 4 bases to trimming and J lost 0 bases, with 6 bases between them. Germline values: CDR1 LNHDA, CDR2 SQIVND (reference sequence). The CDR3 is 14 residues long. The DNA of the CDR3 is TGTGCCAGTAGTAACAGAGCGAACACCGGGGAGCTGTTTTTT. As protein: CASSNRANTGELFF.

This chain joins TRBV30 and TRBJ2-1; 14 positions agree with TRBD2. Germline CDR1 GTSNPN, CDR2 SVGIG (reference sequence). The CDR3 is 16 residues long. J lost 10 bases, V lost 5 bases, and 13 bases had no gene match. Written as DNA, the CDR3 is TGTGCCTGGTGGGCCGGGACTAGCGGGAGTGAAGGGGAGCAGTTCTTC. It yields the protein CAWWAGTSGSEGEQFF.

The rearrangement links TRBV5-1 to TRBJ2-2; maybe TRBD2 (5 bases). The germline V gene encodes CDR1 SGHRS and CDR2 YFSETQ. V lost 4 bases, J lost 3 bases, and 25 bases lay in between. The CDR3 contains 19 residues. CDR3 coding DNA: TGCGCCAGCAGCAGGCGTGTGACACATGGGCCGCGGGACACCGGGGAGCTGTTTTTT. It specifies CASSRRVTHGPRDTGELFF.

This clone came up once. The V call is TRBV27, the J call TRBJ2-7, with D possibly TRBD1 on 5 matching bases. V lost 4 bases and J lost 0, with 13 bases in between. The CDR3 is 15 residues long. Looked up from germline, CDR1 is MNHEY and CDR2 is SMNVEV (reference sequence). Here the CDR3 reads CASSSPQQDSYEQYF. CDR3 bases: TGTGCCAGCAGTTCTCCCCAACAGGACTCCTACGAGCAGTACTTC.

This chain joins TRBV24-1 and TRBJ1-2, with a tentative D call TRBD1 (5 bases). Germline values: CDR1 KGHDR, CDR2 SFDVKD. The CDR3 consists of 14 residues. With 3 bases removed from V and 7 bases from J, the gap between germline ends came to 14 bases. CDR3 bases: TGTGCCACCAGTGATGGCCGGGGGGATGGTGGCTACACCTTC. Translated: CATSDGRGDGGYTF.